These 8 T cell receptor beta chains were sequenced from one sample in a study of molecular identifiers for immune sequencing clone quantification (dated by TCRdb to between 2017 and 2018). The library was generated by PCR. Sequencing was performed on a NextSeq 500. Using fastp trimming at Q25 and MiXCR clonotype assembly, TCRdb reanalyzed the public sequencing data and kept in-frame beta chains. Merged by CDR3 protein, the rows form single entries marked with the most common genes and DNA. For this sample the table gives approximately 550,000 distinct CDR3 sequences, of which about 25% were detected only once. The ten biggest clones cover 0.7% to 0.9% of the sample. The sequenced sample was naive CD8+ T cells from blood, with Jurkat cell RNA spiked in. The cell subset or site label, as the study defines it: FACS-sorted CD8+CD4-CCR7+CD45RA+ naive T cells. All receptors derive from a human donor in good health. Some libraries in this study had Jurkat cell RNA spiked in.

The CDR3 DNA reads as TGTGCCAGCAGCGTAGCTGGAGGGGGCTCTGGAAACACCATATATTTT. It yields the protein CASSVAGGGSGNTIYF. The chain recombines TRBV9 with TRBJ1-3; D might be TRBD1 (6 bases). CDR1 SGDLS and CDR2 YYNGEE come from the germline V gene. This CDR3 region has 16 residues. The V gene lost 0 bases and the J gene lost 0 bases, with 10 bases spanning the gap.

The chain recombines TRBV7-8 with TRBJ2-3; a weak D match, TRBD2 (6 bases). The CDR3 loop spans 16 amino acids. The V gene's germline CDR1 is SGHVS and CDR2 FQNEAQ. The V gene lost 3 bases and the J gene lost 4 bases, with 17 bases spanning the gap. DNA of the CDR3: TGTGCCAGCAGCTTCCCGGGACTTCACCTAGCAGATACGCAGTATTTT. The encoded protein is CASSFPGLHLADTQYF.

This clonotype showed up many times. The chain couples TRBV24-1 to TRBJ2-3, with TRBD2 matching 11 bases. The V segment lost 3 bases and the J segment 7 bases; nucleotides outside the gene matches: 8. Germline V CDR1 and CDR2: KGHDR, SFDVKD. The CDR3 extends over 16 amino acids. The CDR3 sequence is CATSDRLAGNPHTQYF. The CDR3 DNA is TGTGCCACCAGTGATCGACTAGCGGGAAACCCCCATACGCAGTATTTT.

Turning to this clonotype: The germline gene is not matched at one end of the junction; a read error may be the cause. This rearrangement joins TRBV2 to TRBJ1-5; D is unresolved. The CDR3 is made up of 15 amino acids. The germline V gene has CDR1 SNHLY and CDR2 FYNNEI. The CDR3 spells CASTTSPYSNRPQHF. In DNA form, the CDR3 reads TGTGCCAGCACCACGAGCCCTTATAGCAATCGGCCCCAGCATTTT.

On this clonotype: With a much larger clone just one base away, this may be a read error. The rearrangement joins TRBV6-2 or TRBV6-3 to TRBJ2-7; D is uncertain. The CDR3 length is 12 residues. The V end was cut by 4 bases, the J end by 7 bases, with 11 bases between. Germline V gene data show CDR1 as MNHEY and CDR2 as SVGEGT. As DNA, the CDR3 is TGTGCCAGCAGTTTCAGCCAGGAGGAGCAGTACTTC. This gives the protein CASSFSQEEQYF.

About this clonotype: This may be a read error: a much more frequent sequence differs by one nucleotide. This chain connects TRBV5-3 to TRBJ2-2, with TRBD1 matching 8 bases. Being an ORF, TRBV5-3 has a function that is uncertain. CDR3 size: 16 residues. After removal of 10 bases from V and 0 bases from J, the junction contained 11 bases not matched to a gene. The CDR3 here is CAGSSGQGANTGELFF. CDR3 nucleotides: TGTGCCGGCAGCTCCGGACAGGGTGCGAACACCGGGGAGCTGTTTTTT.

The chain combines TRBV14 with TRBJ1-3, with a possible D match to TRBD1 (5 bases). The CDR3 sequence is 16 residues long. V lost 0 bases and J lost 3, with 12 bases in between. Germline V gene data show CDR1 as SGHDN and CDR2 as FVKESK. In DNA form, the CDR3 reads TGTGCCAGCAGCCAAGATTGGTGGGGGAGTGGAAACACCATATATTTT. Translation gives CASSQDWWGSGNTIYF.

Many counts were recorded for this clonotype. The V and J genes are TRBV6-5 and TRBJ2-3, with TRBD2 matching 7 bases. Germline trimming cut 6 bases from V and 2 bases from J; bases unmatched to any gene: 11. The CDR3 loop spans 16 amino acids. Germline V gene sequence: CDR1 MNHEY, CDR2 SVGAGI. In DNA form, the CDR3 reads TGTGCCAGCAGGCGAGGACTAGTCGGATACACAGATACGCAGTATTTT. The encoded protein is CASRRGLVGYTDTQYF.